The rows below give T cell receptor beta chains drawn from one sample of a study of shared clonotypes between healthy human individuals. Libraries were prepared by immunoSEQ multiplex PCR; TCRdb keeps only in-frame clonotypes and omits some of them. Counted here are more than 1,200,000 clones, approximately 98.5% occurring once; the ten biggest clones make up approximately 0.4%. Material: naive CD4+ T cells sorted from blood. These receptors all stem from a young man in good health. CDR3s include the opening cysteine and the closing phenylalanine or tryptophan. The D gene is left open where the match is weak. Rows give clone size only sometimes, using once, few, many, or a class for an expanded clone.

NA	TRBV12-5	TRBJ1-2	once	TGTGCTAGTGGTTTGGAAACAGCCTGGCGAGGGGGTGGCTACACCTTC	CASGLETAWRGGGYTF
TRBD1	TRBV5-1	TRBJ1-1	NA	TGCGCCAGCAGTTACAGGGGTTTGAACACTGAAGCTTTCTTT	CASSYRGLNTEAFF
NA	TRBV19	TRBJ2-3	NA	TGTGCCAGTAGTATAGGTTGGCCTAGCGGCACAGATACGCAGTATTTT	CASSIGWPSGTDTQYF
NA	TRBV9	TRBJ2-6	NA	TGTGCCAGCAGCGCCAGGCGGGCGTCGAGCTTGTGGGCCAACGTCCTGACTTTC	CASSARRASSLWANVLTF
TRBD2	TRBV7-2	TRBJ2-7	NA	TGTGCCAGCAGTTATAGCGGGAGGGGCCTCGAGCAGTACTTC	CASSYSGRGLEQYF
TRBD2	TRBV18	TRBJ2-1	NA	TGTGCCAGCTCACCGTCCCTAGCGGGCTTCAATGAGCAGTTCTTC	CASSPSLAGFNEQFF
TRBD1	TRBV5-1	TRBJ2-7	NA	TGCGCCAGCAGCTTGTCGACAGGGCGAAGCCCCACTCCTTCGGTGGAGCAGTACTTC	CASSLSTGRSPTPSVEQYF
NA	TRBV19	TRBJ2-3	NA	TGTGCCAGTAGTATAGCGTCTTTGGCGGGTAGCACAGATACGCAGTATTTT	CASSIASLAGSTDTQYF
NA	TRBV7-2	TRBJ1-1	NA	TGTGCCAGCAGCCGGTACAGAACGGTTACCACTGAAGCTTTCTTT	CASSRYRTVTTEAFF
TRBD2	TRBV7-2	TRBJ2-1	NA	TGTGCCAGCAGAGACGGCGGACTAGCGGGAGGTGGGGTACGAAATGAGCAGTTCTTC	CASRDGGLAGGGVRNEQFF
TRBD2	TRBV27	TRBJ2-1	once	TGTGCCAGCAGTCGGGGACTACACTACAATGAGCAGTTCTTC	CASSRGLHYNEQFF
NA	TRBV5-4	TRBJ1-1	NA	TGTGCCAGCAGCTTGGTTCGGGGCCAGTGGACTGAAGCTTTCTTT	CASSLVRGQWTEAFF
TRBD2	TRBV7-9	TRBJ2-3	NA	TGTGCCAGCAGCCTGGGGACTAGCGGAAGCACAGATACGCAGTATTTT	CASSLGTSGSTDTQYF
NA	TRBV19	TRBJ2-3	NA	TGTGCCAGTCTCGGCTCCCGGGGTAGCGATACGCAGTATTTT	CASLGSRGSDTQYF
NA	TRBV29-1	TRBJ2-2	NA	TGCAGCGTCGTCCTTAGCGGAGTGAACACCGGGGAGCTGTTTTTT	CSVVLSGVNTGELFF
NA	TRBV14	TRBJ2-1	NA	TGTGCCAGCAGCCAAGAGCGGTACAATGAGCAGTTCTTC	CASSQERYNEQFF
TRBD1	TRBV5-1	TRBJ2-7	NA	TGCGCCAGCAGCTTGGGACAGGGGGCCTACGAGCAGTACTTC	CASSLGQGAYEQYF
TRBD1	TRBV15	TRBJ1-1	NA	TGTGCCACCAGCAGAGACCCCGGGACAGTGAACACTGAAGCTTTCTTT	CATSRDPGTVNTEAFF
NA	TRBV18	TRBJ2-2	NA	TGTGCCAGCTCCCCGGCCGCCGGGGAGCTGTTTTTT	CASSPAAGELFF
NA	TRBV19	TRBJ2-3	NA	TGTGCCAGTAGTGAGTCGGGACTTCAAGATACGCAGTATTTT	CASSESGLQDTQYF
NA	TRBV7-9	TRBJ2-3	NA	TGTGCCAGCAGCTTCTCCGGCACAGATACGCAGTATTTT	CASSFSGTDTQYF
NA	TRBV11-3	TRBJ2-1	NA	TGTGCCAGCAGCCCACCCGGGACACTATACAATGAGCAGTTCTTC	CASSPPGTLYNEQFF
NA	TRBV28	TRBJ1-1	NA	TGTGCCAGCAGTCCCTTCCGGAGGGAAGCTTTCTTT	CASSPFRREAFF
NA	TRBV9	TRBJ2-4	once	TGTGCCAGCATTTCCTATTACGGGAACTTGGCAAAAAACATTCAGTACTTC	CASISYYGNLAKNIQYF
NA	TRBV25-1	TRBJ1-1	NA	TGTGCCAGCAGTGAAAGGGCCCTTGGTGAAGCTTTCTTT	CASSERALGEAFF
TRBD1	TRBV7-9	TRBJ2-7	once	TGTGCCAGCAGCTTTGGGGACAGGGGAAATTACGAGCAGTACTTC	CASSFGDRGNYEQYF
TRBD2	TRBV18	TRBJ2-1	NA	TGTGCCAGCTCACCACGACTAGCGGGAGCCAATGAGCAGTTCTTC	CASSPRLAGANEQFF
NA	TRBV27	TRBJ2-1	NA	TGTGCCAGCAGCCCATTCATAACTCAGAGCCTTTCCTACAATGAGCAGTTCTTC	CASSPFITQSLSYNEQFF
NA	TRBV10-3	TRBJ1-5	NA	TGTGCCATCAGTGTCGCAGAAGTTCAGCCCCAGCATTTT	CAISVAEVQPQHF
TRBD2	TRBV11-2	TRBJ2-2	NA	TGTGCCAGCAGCCGGACTATAGCGGGCAGGCAAACCGGGGAGCTGTTTTTT	CASSRTIAGRQTGELFF
NA	TRBV15	TRBJ2-5	NA	TGTGCCACCAGCAGAGATTGGACGACCCAGTACTTC	CATSRDWTTQYF
NA	TRBV18	TRBJ1-1	once	TGTGCCAGCTCACACCCGAACACTGAAGCTTTCTTT	CASSHPNTEAFF
TRBD1	TRBV7-8	TRBJ1-3	NA	TGTGCCAGCAGCTTAGTTAGGGACAGCTCTGGAAACACCATATATTTT	CASSLVRDSSGNTIYF
NA	TRBV18	TRBJ2-4	NA	TGTGCCAGCTCACCATTACCCAGTAATGCCAAAAACATTCAGTACTTC	CASSPLPSNAKNIQYF
NA	TRBV6-1	TRBJ2-2	NA	TGTGCCAGCAGTCCCCCTAGGAACACCGGGGAGCTGTTTTTT	CASSPPRNTGELFF
TRBD2	TRBV27	TRBJ2-5	NA	TGTGCCAGCAGCCTTAGGGGGACTAGCGGGAGACCCCAAGAGACCCAGTACTTC	CASSLRGTSGRPQETQYF
NA	TRBV11-2	TRBJ2-6	NA	TGTGCCAGCAGCGACCTTGGTCAGGGGCGGGTCTCTGGGGCCAACGTCCTGACTTTC	CASSDLGQGRVSGANVLTF
TRBD1	TRBV5-4	TRBJ2-5	NA	TGTGCCAGCAGCCCCCGGACAGGAAGGGGGCAAGAGACCCAGTACTTC	CASSPRTGRGQETQYF
NA	TRBV5-1	TRBJ2-1	NA	TGCGCCAGCAGGGGGACGGAATCAAACTACAATGAGCAGTTCTTC	CASRGTESNYNEQFF
TRBD1	TRBV12-5	TRBJ2-3	NA	TGTGCTAGTGGTTGGGGGACAGCGAGCACAGATACGCAGTATTTT	CASGWGTASTDTQYF
TRBD2	TRBV27	TRBJ2-3	NA	TGTGCCAGCAGTCCAAGGACTAGCGGGAGGGGAACGCAGTATTTT	CASSPRTSGRGTQYF
TRBD1	TRBV6-1	TRBJ1-5	NA	TGTGCCAGCAAGGGACAGGGGGTACTCTATCAGCCCCAGCATTTT	CASKGQGVLYQPQHF
NA	TRBV18	TRBJ1-3	NA	TGTGCCAGCTCGCCCGGTACTGGAAACACCATATATTTT	CASSPGTGNTIYF
NA	TRBV5-4	TRBJ2-4	NA	TGTGCCAGCAGCTCCCAGGGGTTGCGGGACATTCAGTACTTC	CASSSQGLRDIQYF
NA	TRBV15	TRBJ2-3	NA	TGTGCCACCAGCAGAGACCCTCCAGATACGCAGTATTTT	CATSRDPPDTQYF
TRBD2	TRBV7-2	TRBJ2-1	NA	TGTGCCAGCAGCTCACGAGCGGGAGACAATGAGCAGTTCTTC	CASSSRAGDNEQFF